These T cell receptor beta chains were read from a single sample in a study of T-cell memory formation after mild COVID-19. Using its own MiXCR run on the 5' RACE reads, TCRdb lists one record per CDR3 protein. The sample includes a few hundred thousand distinct CDR3 sequences, roughly a quarter of them seen just once. The sample consisted of PBMCs or a T cell subset sorted from them (not recorded which). The receptors originated from an adult woman who had mild COVID-19 (a few samples of this study predate the infection). Cell type and time point are not known. Each CDR3 is given with its conserved first and last residue. The D gene is left open where the match is weak. Expanded clones are given a class, and other clones once, few, many or no size at all.

j_gene	v_gene	d_gene	len	abundance	CDR3aa	CDR3nt
TRBJ1-1	TRBV12-3/TRBV12-4	NA	14	NA	CASTVGELNTEAFF	TGTGCCAGCACAGTGGGTGAACTGAACACTGAAGCTTTCTTT
TRBJ2-1	TRBV6-2/TRBV6-3	TRBD2	17	many	CASSYHETSGTYNEQFF	TGTGCCAGCAGTTACCACGAGACTAGCGGGACCTACAATGAGCAGTTCTTC
TRBJ2-2	TRBV5-1	NA	14	NA	CASSFRPNTGELFF	TGCGCCAGCAGCTTTCGCCCGAACACCGGGGAGCTGTTTTTT
TRBJ1-2	TRBV7-2	NA	16	few	CASSYDRNRVGYGYTF	TGTGCCAGCAGCTACGACAGAAATAGGGTTGGCTATGGCTACACCTTC
TRBJ2-5	TRBV20-1	NA	11	few	CSAREEETQYF	TGCAGTGCTAGAGAGGAAGAGACCCAGTACTTC
TRBJ2-5	TRBV11-2	TRBD2	16	few	CASSLLASGGQETQYF	TGTGCCAGCAGCTTACTGGCTAGCGGGGGACAAGAGACCCAGTACTTC
TRBJ2-2	TRBV6-5	NA	16	few	CASSYWAGANTGELFF	TGTGCCAGCAGTTACTGGGCGGGCGCGAACACCGGGGAGCTGTTTTTT
TRBJ1-2	TRBV5-1	TRBD1	15	NA	CASSRHDRASDGYTF	TGCGCCAGCAGCCGCCATGACAGGGCTTCGGATGGCTACACCTTC
TRBJ1-5	TRBV7-9	TRBD1	18	NA	CASSLSGTGGHSNQPQHF	TGTGCCAGCAGCTTATCCGGGACAGGGGGACATAGCAATCAGCCCCAGCATTTT
TRBJ2-1	TRBV7-2	NA	14	few	CASSNFAAYNEQFF	TGTGCCAGCAGCAATTTTGCGGCTTACAATGAGCAGTTCTTC
TRBJ2-2	TRBV7-2	NA	17	few	CASSLALLVRGTGELFF	TGTGCCAGCAGCTTAGCGCTACTAGTTCGAGGCACCGGGGAGCTGTTTTTT
TRBJ2-7	TRBV5-1	TRBD1	13	NA	CASGDRGDYEQYF	TGCGCCAGCGGTGACAGGGGGGACTACGAGCAGTACTTC
TRBJ2-4	TRBV4-2	TRBD2	15	NA	CACSPESGGGNIQYF	TGTGCCTGCAGCCCCGAGAGCGGGGGTGGAAACATTCAGTACTTC
TRBJ2-3	TRBV24-1	NA	16	few	CATSDRDSDGADTQYF	TGTGCCACCAGTGACCGCGACAGCGACGGGGCAGATACGCAGTATTTT
TRBJ1-2	TRBV7-2	NA	13	few	CASSQPNVGEIQF	TGTGCCAGCAGCCAGCCAAACGTTGGGGAGATTCAATTC
TRBJ2-3	TRBV5-6	NA	15	few	CASSLVQDGADTQYF	TGTGCCAGCAGCTTGGTGCAGGATGGGGCAGATACGCAGTATTTT
TRBJ2-5	TRBV7-9	NA	12	NA	CASSSSGQTQYF	TGTGCCAGCAGCTCCTCCGGGCAGACCCAGTACTTC
TRBJ2-1	TRBV12-3/TRBV12-4	NA	12	many	CASSSRVGEQFF	TGTGCCAGCAGTTCCCGGGTAGGAGAGCAGTTCTTC
TRBJ2-1	TRBV6-2/TRBV6-3	TRBD2	14	NA	CASTLAGGPNEQFF	TGTGCCAGCACTTTAGCGGGGGGGCCCAATGAGCAGTTCTTC
TRBJ1-1	TRBV6-5	NA	12	few	CASTGVNTEAFF	TGTGCCAGCACAGGGGTGAACACTGAAGCTTTCTTT
TRBJ1-4	TRBV3-1	TRBD1	13	few	CASSARQGAKLFF	TGTGCCAGCAGCGCTCGACAGGGGGCAAAACTGTTTTTT
TRBJ1-1	TRBV6-2/TRBV6-3	NA	14	NA	CASSYGGGGTEAFF	TGTGCCAGCAGTTACGGCGGGGGAGGCACTGAAGCTTTCTTT
TRBJ2-7	TRBV18	NA	17	NA	CASSPRTSGLRIYEQYF	TGTGCCAGCTCACCACGGACATCTGGACTACGCATTTACGAGCAGTACTTC